One and the same sample provided the 13 T cell receptor beta chains below, sequenced in a study of T cell changes during pregnancy in multiple sclerosis. Method: immunoSEQ multiplex PCR; TCRdb's copy keeps in-frame clones and lacks some. The profile shows 25,000 to 35,000 clones, 70% to 90% of them singletons. Sequences were derived from CD8+ T cells from peripheral blood mononuclear cells, sampled after pregnancy. The receptors were gathered from a female donor with multiple sclerosis, enrolled in a pregnancy study.

The J gene is TRBJ1-2, the V gene TRBV27; D possibly corresponds to TRBD1 (5 bases). CDR1 is MNHEY and CDR2 is SMNVEV in the germline V gene (reference sequence). Trimming pared 5 bases from V and 0 bases from J, leaving 16 bases between. This CDR3 region has 16 residues. The CDR3: CASSPLKRGSNYGYTF. The CDR3 region has the DNA TGTGCCAGCAGTCCTTTGAAAAGGGGCTCTAACTATGGCTACACCTTC.

The chain uses TRBV20-1 and TRBJ1-6, with 9 bases identical to TRBD1. The CDR3 covers 11 residues. V trimming: 6 bases; J trimming: 13 bases; junction bases outside the gene matches: 4. The germline V gene has CDR1 DFQATT and CDR2 SNEGSKA (reference sequence). The CDR3 DNA follows: TGCAGTGCAGGACAGGGGCCCCCCCTCCACTTT. Its protein product is CSAGQGPPLHF.

This clone is a singleton in its sample. A read error may account for a junction end that differs from germline. The chain combines TRBV7-9 with TRBJ1-4; 7 nucleotides line up with TRBD1. Germline V gene data show CDR1 as SEHNR and CDR2 as FQNEAQ (reference sequence). The CDR3 loop spans 16 amino acids. CDR3 in DNA: TGTGCCAGCCGCTTAGGTTTGGGCAGGGGGTCAGAAAAACTGTTTTTT. Protein: CASRLGLGRGSEKLFF.

This clone has a handful of counts. The same CDR3 can be traced to other DNA sequences in this sample. The chain carries TRBV7-3 and TRBJ1-1; a weak D match, TRBD1 (5 bases). Germline lookup yields CDR1 SGHTA and CDR2 FQGTGA. Between the trimmed V and J ends, which lost 2 bases and 2 bases, there was a span of 6 bases. There are 13 residues in the CDR3. CDR3 sequence: CASSLGQNTEAFF. Written as DNA, the CDR3 is TGTGCCAGCAGCTTAGGACAAAACACTGAAGCTTTCTTT.

This clone has only one observation. The chain has TRBV2 and TRBJ2-7, with a weak D call TRBD1 (6 bases). Trimming removed 7 bases at V and 5 bases at J, with 12 bases between. Germline V gene data show CDR1 as SNHLY and CDR2 as FYNNEI. The CDR3 has 12 residues. CDR3 amino acids: CASTGRGDEQYF. CDR3 in DNA: TGTGCCAGCACGGGCAGGGGCGACGAGCAGTACTTC.

The chain joins TRBV19 to TRBJ1-1; 9 positions agree with TRBD1. The length of the CDR3 is 18 residues. Losses at the gene ends were 4 bases for V and 0 bases for J; bases not matched to a gene: 12. Per germline, CDR1 LNHDA and CDR2 SQIVND (reference sequence). The CDR3 reads CASSRLTGGIFMNTEAFF. CDR3 bases: TGTGCCAGTAGTAGATTGACAGGGGGGATCTTTATGAACACTGAAGCTTTCTTT.

This chain joins TRBV6-5 and TRBJ2-1; 9 bases are shared with TRBD2. CDR1 and CDR2 (germline): MNHEY, SVGAGI. CDR3 length equals 16 residues. The ends lost 4 bases at V and 4 bases at J; junction bases unmatched: 8. This CDR3 is CASSSPPGLAYNEQFF. CDR3 in DNA: TGTGCCAGCAGTTCGCCCCCCGGACTAGCGTACAATGAGCAGTTCTTC.

V usage is TRBV15 and J usage is TRBJ2-1; a weak D match, TRBD1 (6 bases). The V and J ends lost 3 bases and 4 bases respectively, with 7 bases between them. Per germline, CDR1 LNHNV and CDR2 YYDKDF (reference sequence). The CDR3 extends over 13 amino acids. In nucleotides, the CDR3 is TGTGCCACCAGCAGTGACAGGTACAATGAGCAGTTCTTC. Its translation is CATSSDRYNEQFF.

The chain uses TRBV7-2 and TRBJ1-4; tentatively, D is TRBD1 (6 bases). The CDR3 totals 12 residues. V was cut by 1 base and J by 16 bases, with 13 bases left in between. The germline gives CDR1 SGHTA, CDR2 FQGNSA. The CDR3 sequence: CASSLVGGGPFF. The CDR3 coding sequence is TGTGCCAGCAGCTTAGTGGGAGGGGGACCGTTTTTT.

The V call is TRBV7-6, the J call TRBJ1-3, with D hard to call. The V gene lost 5 bases and the J gene lost 0 bases, with 14 bases spanning the gap. This CDR3 has 16 residues. CDR1 SGHVS and CDR2 FNYEAQ come from the germline V gene. The CDR3 nucleotides read TGTGCCAGCAGCCCCACGGCGGCCAACTCTGGAAACACCATATATTTT. Amino acid sequence: CASSPTAANSGNTIYF.

This chain uses TRBV18 with TRBJ2-6, with 8 bases aligning to TRBD1. CDR3 length: 18 residues. J gave up 0 bases and V 0 bases, and 4 bases lay outside the gene matches. Germline CDR1 and CDR2: KGHSH and LQKENI. The CDR3 reads CASSPPRTGSSGANVLTF. CDR3 DNA: TGTGCCAGCTCACCACCGAGGACAGGGAGCTCTGGGGCCAACGTCCTGACTTTC. Filled out from reference TRBV18 and TRBJ2-6, the complete variable domain reads NAGVMQNPRHLVRRRGQEARLRCSPMKGHSHVYWYRQLPEEGLKFMVYLQKENIIDESGMPKERFSAEFPKEGPSILRIQQVVRGDSAAYFCASSPPRTGSSGANVLTFGAGSRLTVL.

The chain carries TRBV7-8 and TRBJ2-1, with D possibly being TRBD2 (7 bases). Germline lookup yields CDR1 SGHVS and CDR2 FQNEAQ. The V gene lost 5 bases and the J gene lost 4 bases, with 18 bases spanning the gap. There are 16 residues in the CDR3. CDR3 amino acids: CASSIQRGGRYNEQFF. As DNA, the CDR3 is TGTGCCAGCAGCATACAAAGGGGGGGCAGGTACAATGAGCAGTTCTTC.

V and J are TRBV28 and TRBJ1-1; D might be TRBD1 (5 bases). The CDR3 sequence is 15 residues long. Trimming removed 3 bases at V and 4 bases at J, with 15 bases between. Germline CDR1 reads MDHEN; CDR2 reads SYDVKM. This chain's CDR3 is CASSFMEGLGTEAFF. The CDR3 DNA follows: TGTGCCAGCAGTTTTATGGAGGGGTTGGGCACTGAAGCTTTCTTT.